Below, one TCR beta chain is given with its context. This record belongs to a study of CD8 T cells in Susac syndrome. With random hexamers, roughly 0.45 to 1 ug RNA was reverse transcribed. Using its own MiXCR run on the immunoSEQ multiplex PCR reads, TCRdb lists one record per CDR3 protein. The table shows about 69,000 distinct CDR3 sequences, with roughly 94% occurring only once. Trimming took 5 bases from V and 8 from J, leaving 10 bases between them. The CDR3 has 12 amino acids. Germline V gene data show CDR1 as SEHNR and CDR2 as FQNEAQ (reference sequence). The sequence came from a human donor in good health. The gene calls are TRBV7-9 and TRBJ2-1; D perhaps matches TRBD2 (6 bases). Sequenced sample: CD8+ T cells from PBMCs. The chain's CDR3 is CASSLPGDEQFF. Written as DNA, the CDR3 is TGTGCCAGCAGCCTACCGGGGGATGAGCAGTTCTTC.